These 29 T cell receptor beta chains came from one sample sequenced in a study of neurological immune-mediated disorders. MiXCR, applied by TCRdb to the 5' RACE reads, yields one record per CDR3 protein. The sample includes roughly 66,000 distinct CDR3 sequences, around 5% of them seen just once. Sequencing was done on a sample of PBMCs. Source of these receptors: a woman in her 70s with multiple sclerosis.

The V and J genes are TRBV5-1 and TRBJ2-1; unclear D gene. Germline CDR1 and CDR2: SGHRS and YFSETQ. V lost 4 bases and J 0 bases, leaving 14 bases between the germline ends. This CDR3 is 16 amino acids long. CDR3 protein: CASSTIAASSYNEQFF. As DNA, the CDR3 is TGCGCCAGCAGCACCATAGCTGCTAGCTCCTACAATGAGCAGTTCTTC.

This clonotype has a count of ten or more. This chain uses TRBV3-1 with TRBJ2-7; perhaps TRBD2 as D (6 bases). CDR3 length equals 12 residues. The germline V and J ends were trimmed by 4 bases and 2 bases, with 6 bases remaining between them. Germline values: CDR1 LGHDT, CDR2 YNNKEL (reference sequence). The CDR3 coding sequence is TGTGCCAGCAGCCGACTAGCCTACGAGCAGTACTTC. It yields the protein CASSRLAYEQYF.

This clonotype has ten or more counts. CDR3 sequence: CATSDRQARQGDEQFF. The CDR3 nucleotides read TGTGCCACCAGCGATAGGCAGGCAAGGCAGGGGGATGAGCAGTTCTTC. The chain couples TRBV15 to TRBJ2-1, with 7 bases matching TRBD1. The germline V gene has CDR1 LNHNV and CDR2 YYDKDF (reference sequence). V was pared by 5 bases and J by 8 bases, with 15 bases of the junction left unmatched. This CDR3 is 16 amino acids long.

The rearrangement uses TRBV10-3 and TRBJ2-3; D ambiguous. Germline V gene data show CDR1 as ENHRY and CDR2 as SYGVKD. V was cut by 2 bases and J by 2 bases, with 5 bases left in between. The CDR3 extends over 13 amino acids. The CDR3 coding sequence is TGTGCCATCAGTGAGACCCTCACAGATACGCAGTATTTT. Translating gives CAISETLTDTQYF.

This clonotype was seen ten or more times. The V gene is TRBV7-3, the J gene TRBJ1-1; unclear D gene. This CDR3 contains 13 residues. V shed 5 bases and J shed 0 bases, with 7 bases lying between them. Germline V CDR1 and CDR2: SGHTA, FQGTGA. The CDR3 DNA sequence: TGTGCCAGCAGCCCGGCAGTGAACACTGAAGCTTTCTTT. Protein sequence: CASSPAVNTEAFF. Looking up the rest from reference TRBV7-3 and TRBJ1-1 gives the full variable domain: GAGVSQTPSNKVTEKGKYVELRCDPISGHTALYWYRQSLGQGPEFLIYFQGTGAADDSGLPNDRFFAVRPEGSVSTLKIQRTERGDSAVYLCASSPAVNTEAFFGQGTRLTVV.

The chain employs TRBV20-1 and TRBJ2-3, with D perhaps TRBD2 (6 bases). This CDR3 spans 15 amino acids. Germline V gives CDR1 DFQATT, CDR2 SNEGSKA (reference sequence). V lost 1 base to trimming and J lost 0 bases, with 11 bases between them. CDR3 sequence (DNA): TGCAGTGCTAGAGGGGAGGCCGCCAGCACAGATACGCAGTATTTT. Protein sequence: CSARGEAASTDTQYF.

This clonotype was detected a few times. For the CDR3, the DNA is TGCGCCAGCAGCCACCCACCGAGGGATCCAAAGCAGTTCTTC. It encodes CASSHPPRDPKQFF. This rearrangement joins TRBV4-1 to TRBJ2-1; weak D call: TRBD2 (5 bases). The germline gives CDR1 MGHRA, CDR2 YSYEKL. This CDR3 has 14 residues. The ends were cut back, 3 bases at V and 11 bases at J, with 17 bases in the middle.

This clonotype occurred many times. The J gene is TRBJ1-3, the V gene TRBV12-3 or TRBV12-4; D uncertain. Trimming removed 3 bases from V and 0 bases from J, with 0 bases in between. The CDR3 length is 12 residues. The CDR3 here is CASSFSGNTIYF. The DNA for the CDR3 is TGTGCCAGCAGTTTCTCTGGAAACACCATATATTTT.

This clonotype was found many times. The chain combines TRBV10-2 with TRBJ2-3; 12 bases match TRBD2. The CDR3 has 15 residues. Trimming took 6 bases from V and 3 from J; bases not matched to a gene: 4. Germline CDR1 and CDR2: WSHSY and SAAADI. The DNA for the CDR3 is TGCGCCAGCAGGGGAGGGACTAGCGGGACAGATACGCAGTATTTT. Amino acid sequence: CASRGGTSGTDTQYF.

This clonotype has more than one count but fewer than ten. V is TRBV7-9 and J is TRBJ2-5, with TRBD2 identical over 7 bases. The CDR3 loop spans 16 amino acids. With 6 bases clipped from V and 4 bases from J, the junction kept 14 bases outside the gene matches. Germline V lookup: CDR1 SEHNR, CDR2 FQNEAQ (reference sequence). The CDR3 DNA reads as TGTGCCAGCAGATTGGTGGCGGGAGCCGGGTTAGAGACCCAGTACTTC. It is translated as CASRLVAGAGLETQYF.

For the CDR3, the DNA is TGCGCCAGCAGCTTGTTAGCGCTGGGGACTATTAACACCGGGGAGCTGTTTTTT. It encodes CASSLLALGTINTGELFF. This sequence joins TRBV5-1 and TRBJ2-2; TRBD2 aligns across 7 bases. Trimming took 1 base from V and 2 from J; bases not matched to a gene: 11. CDR3 length: 18 residues. In germline, CDR1 is SGHRS, CDR2 YFSETQ.

This clonotype was picked up many times. V usage is TRBV6-5 and J usage is TRBJ2-7; a possible D gene is TRBD2 (5 bases). Germline-derived CDR1 and CDR2 are MNHEY and SVGAGI. The CDR3 is made up of 15 amino acids. Trimming removed 3 bases from V and 3 bases from J, with 15 bases in between. The CDR3 coding sequence is TGTGCCAGCAGTTATCACACGTCGGGGATCTACGAGCAGTACTTC. The encoded protein is CASSYHTSGIYEQYF.

This clonotype was counted ten times or more. The gene calls are TRBV4-1 and TRBJ1-2; D unclear. The CDR3 loop spans 15 amino acids. CDR1 and CDR2 from the germline V gene are MGHRA and YSYEKL. The germline V and J ends were trimmed by 4 bases and 3 bases, with 15 bases remaining between them. CDR3 protein: CASSPSGGFDYGYTF. CDR3 sequence (DNA): TGCGCCAGCAGCCCGAGCGGAGGGTTTGACTATGGCTACACCTTC.

Many counts were recorded for this clonotype. This chain links TRBV18 with TRBJ2-7; a weak D match, TRBD2 (6 bases). CDR1 is KGHSH, CDR2 LQKENI, per germline. Trimming left V 1 base short and J 0 bases short, with 19 bases between. The CDR3 has 18 amino acids. Here the CDR3 reads CASSPQTGAGSGSYEQYF. The CDR3 coding sequence is TGTGCCAGCTCACCACAAACGGGAGCAGGTTCGGGCTCCTACGAGCAGTACTTC.

This clonotype was seen repeatedly, ten times or more. The chain employs TRBV7-2 and TRBJ2-3; D might be TRBD1 (6 bases). V lost 5 bases and J lost 6, with 12 bases in between. Germline V CDR1 and CDR2: SGHTA, FQGNSA. The CDR3 has 13 residues. In DNA form, the CDR3 reads TGTGCCAGCAGCCCGTGGCAGGGGGATACGCAGTATTTT. This translates into CASSPWQGDTQYF.

This clonotype showed up many times. The rearrangement uses TRBV7-2 and TRBJ2-1; D may match TRBD1 or TRBD2 (5 bases each). The CDR3 has 15 amino acids. The V gene's germline CDR1 is SGHTA and CDR2 FQGNSA. With 2 bases removed from V and 12 bases from J, the gap between germline ends came to 20 bases. CDR3 sequence: CASSLLTGTDGAQFF. The DNA for the CDR3 is TGTGCCAGCAGCTTATTAACCGGGACGGACGGTGCGCAGTTCTTC.

This clonotype was recorded many times. The chain links TRBV20-1 to TRBJ1-2, with D tentatively TRBD1 (5 bases). The ends were cut back, 1 base at V and 3 bases at J, with 12 bases in the middle. Germline V gene lookup returns CDR1 DFQATT and CDR2 SNEGSKA (reference sequence). The CDR3 is made up of 14 amino acids. The CDR3 protein is CSARGGTNYYGYTF. CDR3 nucleotide sequence: TGCAGTGCTAGAGGAGGGACGAATTACTATGGCTACACCTTC.

This clonotype was detected ten times or more. This rearrangement joins TRBV20-1 to TRBJ2-1; D possibly corresponds to TRBD2 (5 bases). CDR1 DFQATT and CDR2 SNEGSKA come from the germline V gene (reference sequence). The CDR3 length is 15 residues. Trimming left V 0 bases short and J 4 bases short, with 13 bases between. This CDR3 is CSARDGIARYNEQFF. CDR3 coding DNA: TGCAGTGCTAGAGATGGGATAGCGAGGTACAATGAGCAGTTCTTC.

This clonotype was detected many times. V is TRBV3-1 and J is TRBJ1-3; D is uncertain. Germline assignment: CDR1 LGHDT and CDR2 YNNKEL (reference sequence). The CDR3 is 13 residues long. V gave up 9 bases and J gave up 0 bases, with 9 bases separating them. CDR3 sequence reads: CASDGLSGNTIYF. CDR3 in DNA: TGTGCCAGTGACGGTCTCTCTGGAAACACCATATATTTT.

This sequence joins TRBV15 and TRBJ1-3; D is ambiguous. The V gene lost 0 bases and the J gene lost 12 bases, with 12 bases spanning the gap. CDR1 is LNHNV, CDR2 YYDKDF, per germline (reference sequence). The CDR3 is made up of 13 amino acids. The DNA of the CDR3 is TGTGCCACCAGCAGAGATGTGTGGGGAAACATATATTTT. Translating it yields CATSRDVWGNIYF. The variable domain in full, completed from reference TRBV15 and TRBJ1-3, reads DAMVIQNPRYQVTQFGKPVTLSCSQTLNHNVMYWYQQKSSQAPKLLFHYYDKDFNNEADTPDNFQSRRPNTSFCFLDIRSPGLGDTAMYLCATSRDVWGNIYFGEGSWLTVV.

This clonotype has ten or more counts. V usage is TRBV7-9 and J usage is TRBJ2-5; D may be TRBD2 (5 bases). The CDR3 runs 14 residues. The ends were cut back, 1 base at V and 5 bases at J, with 11 bases in the middle. Germline V lookup: CDR1 SEHNR, CDR2 FQNEAQ (reference sequence). The DNA for the CDR3 is TGTGCCAGCAGCTTAGTACTAGGAAGGGAGACCCAGTACTTC. Translating gives CASSLVLGRETQYF.

This clonotype was seen at least ten times. The V gene is TRBV7-2, the J gene TRBJ1-2; the match to TRBD1 covers 7 bases. Trimming removed 1 base from V and 1 base from J; junction bases left unmatched: 3. The CDR3 is 15 residues long. Germline V gene lookup returns CDR1 SGHTA and CDR2 FQGNSA. The CDR3 bases are TGTGCCAGCAGCTTAGGGGGACAGTTTAACTATGGCTACACCTTC. Encoded protein: CASSLGGQFNYGYTF.

There are many counts of this clonotype. Written as DNA, the CDR3 is TGTGCCAGCAGCCCGGACAGGAGAAAAGAGACCCAGTACTTC. Amino acid sequence: CASSPDRRKETQYF. V is TRBV7-2 and J is TRBJ2-5; 7 positions match TRBD1. This CDR3 region has 14 residues. The V gene end was trimmed by 5 bases and the J gene end by 3 bases; junction bases not matched to a gene: 6. Germline V gives CDR1 SGHTA, CDR2 FQGNSA.

This clonotype was recorded at least ten times. This sequence joins TRBV24-1 and TRBJ2-7, with 8 nucleotides matching TRBD2. This CDR3 has 14 amino acids. V shed 7 bases, J shed 0 bases, and the junction held 4 bases outside the gene matches. CDR1 is KGHDR and CDR2 is SFDVKD in the germline V gene. The CDR3 nucleotides read TGTGCCACCAGAACTAGCGGCAGCTCCTACGAGCAGTACTTC. Amino acid sequence: CATRTSGSSYEQYF.

In its sample, this clonotype was seen many times. V and J are TRBV7-3 and TRBJ2-6; weak D call: TRBD2 (6 bases). Germline lookup yields CDR1 SGHTA and CDR2 FQGTGA. CDR3 size: 17 residues. Between the trimmed V and J ends, which lost 3 bases and 2 bases, there was a span of 14 bases. CDR3: CASSLTPPGAGANVLTF. The CDR3 nucleotides read TGTGCCAGCAGCTTGACTCCTCCGGGAGCTGGGGCCAACGTCCTGACTTTC. Full variable domain (remainder filled in from reference TRBV7-3 and TRBJ2-6): GAGVSQTPSNKVTEKGKYVELRCDPISGHTALYWYRQSLGQGPEFLIYFQGTGAADDSGLPNDRFFAVRPEGSVSTLKIQRTERGDSAVYLCASSLTPPGAGANVLTFGAGSRLTVL.

This clonotype appeared a few times. It may be a read error: a sequence one base away is much more abundant. J is TRBJ1-5 and V is TRBV6-5; 10 positions match TRBD1. V trimming: 6 bases; J trimming: 2 bases; junction bases outside the gene matches: 7. CDR3 size: 16 residues. Per germline, CDR1 MNHEY and CDR2 SVGAGI. CDR3 DNA sequence: TGTGCCAGCAGGACAAACGGACAGGGGGGCAATCAGCCCCAGCATTTT. Protein: CASRTNGQGGNQPQHF.

This clonotype occurred many times. This chain links TRBV3-1 with TRBJ2-1; no clear D. Trimming removed 7 bases from V and 7 bases from J, with 14 bases in between. The CDR3 has 13 residues. CDR1 is LGHDT, CDR2 YNNKEL, per germline (reference sequence). CDR3 DNA: TGTGCCAGCACCCCCCCCCAAGAGAATGAGCAGTTCTTC. This codes for CASTPPQENEQFF.

This clonotype was picked up many times. The J gene is TRBJ2-1, the V gene TRBV7-6; D is undetermined. Trimming removed 5 bases from V and 7 bases from J, with 15 bases in between. The CDR3 has 14 residues. Germline-derived CDR1 and CDR2 are SGHVS and FNYEAQ. CDR3 residues: CASSPLSPGNEQFF. DNA of the CDR3: TGTGCCAGCAGCCCTCTATCTCCCGGTAATGAGCAGTTCTTC.

This chain uses TRBV6-5 with TRBJ2-1, with 11 bases matching TRBD1. V dropped 4 bases and J dropped 6; count of bases not matched to a gene: 5. The CDR3 extends over 15 amino acids. Germline V gene data show CDR1 as MNHEY and CDR2 as SVGAGI. The CDR3 protein is CASSSRDRGSNEQFF. Written as DNA, the CDR3 is TGTGCCAGCAGTTCCCGGGACAGGGGGAGCAATGAGCAGTTCTTC.